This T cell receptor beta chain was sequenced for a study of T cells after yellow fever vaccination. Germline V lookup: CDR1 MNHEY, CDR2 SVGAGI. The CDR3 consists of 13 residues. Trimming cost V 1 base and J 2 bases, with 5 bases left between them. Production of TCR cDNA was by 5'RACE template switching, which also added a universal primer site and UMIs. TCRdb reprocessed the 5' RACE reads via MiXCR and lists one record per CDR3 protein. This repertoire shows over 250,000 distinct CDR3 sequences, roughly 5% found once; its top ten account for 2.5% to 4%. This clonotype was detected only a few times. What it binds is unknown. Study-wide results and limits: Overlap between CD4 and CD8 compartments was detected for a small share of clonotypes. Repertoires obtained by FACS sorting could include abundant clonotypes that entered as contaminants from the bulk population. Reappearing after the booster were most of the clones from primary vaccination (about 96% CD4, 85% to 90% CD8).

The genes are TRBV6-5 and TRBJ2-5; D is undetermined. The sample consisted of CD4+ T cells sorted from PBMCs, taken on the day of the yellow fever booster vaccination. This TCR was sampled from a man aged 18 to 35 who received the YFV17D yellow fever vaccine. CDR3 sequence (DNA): TGTGCCAGCAGTTACTTTTTGCAAGAGACCCAGTACTTC. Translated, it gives CASSYFLQETQYF.